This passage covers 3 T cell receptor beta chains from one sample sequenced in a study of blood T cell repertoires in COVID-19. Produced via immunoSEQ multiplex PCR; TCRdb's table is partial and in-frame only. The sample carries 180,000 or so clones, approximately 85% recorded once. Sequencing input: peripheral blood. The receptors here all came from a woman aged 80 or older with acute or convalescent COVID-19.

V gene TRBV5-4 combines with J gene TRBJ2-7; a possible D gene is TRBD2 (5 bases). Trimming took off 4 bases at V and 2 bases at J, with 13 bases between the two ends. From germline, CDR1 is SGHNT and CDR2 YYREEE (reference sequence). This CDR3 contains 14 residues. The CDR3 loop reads CASSISGSPYEQYF. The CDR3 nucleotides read TGTGCCAGCAGCATAAGCGGCTCCCCCTACGAGCAGTACTTC.

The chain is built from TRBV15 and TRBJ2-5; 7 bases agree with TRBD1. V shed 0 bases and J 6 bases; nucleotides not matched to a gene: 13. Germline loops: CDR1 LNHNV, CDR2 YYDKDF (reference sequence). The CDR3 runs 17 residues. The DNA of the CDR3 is TGTGCCACCAGCAGAGATCAGGAACAGGGGAGAAGGCAGACCCAGTACTTC. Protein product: CATSRDQEQGRRQTQYF.

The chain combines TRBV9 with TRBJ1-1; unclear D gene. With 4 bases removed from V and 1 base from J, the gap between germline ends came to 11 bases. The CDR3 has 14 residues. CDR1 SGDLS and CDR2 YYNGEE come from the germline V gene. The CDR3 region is CASSYETENTEAFF. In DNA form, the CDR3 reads TGTGCCAGCAGCTACGAAACAGAGAACACTGAAGCTTTCTTT.